This entry lists 29 T cell receptor beta chains sequenced from one sample in a study of OX40 agonist ivuxolimab in advanced cancers. Sequencing used immunoSEQ multiplex PCR; TCRdb keeps in-frame clones, though not all of them. Of around 58,000 clones listed, about 89% were seen once; the top ten hold 1.3% to 1.5%. The material sequenced was CD4+ or CD8+ T cells sorted from blood, taken in a trial of the OX40 agonist ivuxolimab. The receptors here all came from an adult with an advanced solid tumor such as melanoma, head and neck, liver or kidney cancer.

V usage is TRBV7-2 and J usage is TRBJ2-7; 7 bases are shared with TRBD1. V dropped 1 base and J dropped 7; count of bases not matched to a gene: 7. Germline-derived CDR1 and CDR2 are SGHTA and FQGNSA. There are 14 residues in the CDR3. The CDR3 nucleotides are TGTGCCAGCAGCTTAGGACAGGGTATGTGGGAGCAGTACTTC. Translating it yields CASSLGQGMWEQYF. Full variable domain (rest looked up from reference TRBV7-2 and TRBJ2-7): GAGVSQSPSNKVTEKGKDVELRCDPISGHTALYWYRQSLGQGLEFLIYFQGNSAPDKSGLPSDRFSAERTGGSVSTLTIQRTQQEDSAVYLCASSLGQGMWEQYFGPGTRLTVT.

The chain has TRBV30 and TRBJ2-5; tentatively, D is TRBD1 or TRBD2 (5 bases each). Germline loops: CDR1 GTSNPN, CDR2 SVGIG (reference sequence). The V end lost 2 bases, the J end lost 1 base, and 8 bases lay between the germline ends. CDR3 size: 13 residues. DNA for the CDR3: TGTGCCTGGAGTTGGGGGATCCAAGAGACCCAGTACTTC. Encoded protein: CAWSWGIQETQYF.

The rearrangement joins TRBV7-3 to TRBJ2-2, with unresolved D. V dropped 2 bases and J dropped 4 bases, with 5 bases sitting between them. The CDR3 has 13 residues. CDR1 is SGHTA and CDR2 is FQGTGA in the germline V gene. CDR3 sequence: CASSLAPTGELFF. The CDR3 DNA follows: TGTGCCAGCAGCTTAGCCCCCACCGGGGAGCTGTTTTTT.

The chain employs TRBV2 and TRBJ1-1; D not certain. This CDR3 comprises 14 residues. Deletions cut 6 bases from V and 3 bases from J, with 14 bases between. Germline V gives CDR1 SNHLY, CDR2 FYNNEI. The CDR3, as DNA: TGTGCCAGCAGAGTGCGGGGAGCGGACACTGAAGCTTTCTTT. Residues: CASRVRGADTEAFF.

The chain combines TRBV7-3 with TRBJ2-7; TRBD2 agrees at 10 bases. V shed 3 bases and J 7 bases; nucleotides not matched to a gene: 9. Germline V lookup: CDR1 SGHTA, CDR2 FQGTGA. CDR3 size: 15 residues. Here the CDR3 DNA reads TGTGCCAGCAGCTTTTACGAAGCGGGAGGGAGTGAGCAGTACTTC. Amino acid sequence: CASSFYEAGGSEQYF.

The chain couples TRBV30 to TRBJ1-2; tentatively, D is TRBD1 (5 bases). Germline assignment: CDR1 GTSNPN and CDR2 SVGIG (reference sequence). Trimming removed 5 bases at V and 0 bases at J, with 13 bases between. There are 14 residues in the CDR3. The DNA of the CDR3 is TGTGCCTGGGGAAGGGACCGTACTAACTATGGCTACACCTTC. It translates to CAWGRDRTNYGYTF.

There are a few counts of this clone. The V and J genes are TRBV6-6 and TRBJ1-3, with a tentative D call TRBD1 (5 bases). CDR3 length: 15 amino acids. CDR1 and CDR2 from the germline V gene are MNHNY and SVGAGI (reference sequence). The V and J ends lost 4 bases and 3 bases respectively, with 13 bases between them. DNA of the CDR3: TGTGCCAGCAGTTCCCCGGGGCGGGTTGGAAACACCATATATTTT. This translates into CASSSPGRVGNTIYF.

The CDR3 DNA is TGTGCCATCAGCAGGGGACAGAACAATGAGCAGTTCTTC. This encodes CAISRGQNNEQFF. The rearrangement uses TRBV10-3 and TRBJ2-1; 7 nucleotides agree with TRBD1. Germline CDR1 and CDR2: ENHRY and SYGVKD. Trimming at V came to 6 bases and at J to 5 bases, leaving 4 bases not matched to a gene. The CDR3 loop spans 13 amino acids.

This sequence joins TRBV28 and TRBJ2-7; unclear D gene. In germline, CDR1 is MDHEN, CDR2 SYDVKM. The CDR3 is 11 amino acids. With 2 bases removed from V and 6 bases from J, the gap between germline ends came to 5 bases. The DNA of the CDR3 is TGTGCCAGCAGTTTACGAGGCGAGCAGTACTTC. This encodes CASSLRGEQYF. Filled out from reference TRBV28 and TRBJ2-7, the complete variable domain reads DVKVTQSSRYLVKRTGEKVFLECVQDMDHENMFWYRQDPGLGLRLIYFSYDVKMKEKGDIPEGYSVSREKKERFSLILESASTNQTSMYLCASSLRGEQYFGPGTRLTVT.

The chain recombines TRBV5-1 with TRBJ2-7; no clear D gene. There are 14 residues in the CDR3. The germline V gene has CDR1 SGHRS and CDR2 YFSETQ. Trimming removed 3 bases from V and 0 bases from J, with 10 bases in between. The CDR3 DNA reads as TGCGCCAGCAGCTCCTCTTTAGCCTCCTACGAGCAGTACTTC. Protein: CASSSSLASYEQYF. The whole variable domain, filled in from reference TRBV5-1 and TRBJ2-7, reads KAGVTQTPRYLIKTRGQQVTLSCSPISGHRSVSWYQQTPGQGLQFLFEYFSETQRNKGNFPGRFSGRQFSNSRSEMNVSTLELGDSALYLCASSSSLASYEQYFGPGTRLTVT.

V gene TRBV6-5 combines with J gene TRBJ1-2, with D possibly being TRBD1 (5 bases). Germline CDR1 is MNHEY and CDR2 is SVGAGI. With 6 bases removed from V and 5 bases from J, the gap between germline ends came to 16 bases. This CDR3 contains 14 residues. The CDR3 region is CASRGALRGYGYTF. The CDR3, as DNA: TGTGCCAGCAGAGGGGCCTTGAGAGGATATGGCTACACCTTC.

CDR3 amino acids: CASSPGTGDSPLHF. As DNA, the CDR3 is TGTGCCAGCTCACCTGGGACAGGGGATTCACCCCTCCACTTT. The rearrangement links TRBV18 to TRBJ1-6, with 10 bases fitting TRBD1. The CDR3 extends over 14 amino acids. Germline values: CDR1 KGHSH, CDR2 LQKENI. After removal of 3 bases from V and 8 bases from J, the junction contained 1 base not matched to a gene. Variable domain in full (rest from reference TRBV18 and TRBJ1-6): NAGVMQNPRHLVRRRGQEARLRCSPMKGHSHVYWYRQLPEEGLKFMVYLQKENIIDESGMPKERFSAEFPKEGPSILRIQQVVRGDSAAYFCASSPGTGDSPLHFGNGTRLTVT.

The CDR3 sequence: CAWSPTGLVGIQYF. CDR3 nucleotide sequence: TGTGCCTGGAGTCCGACGGGACTAGTAGGCATTCAGTACTTC. The V gene is TRBV30, the J gene TRBJ2-4; 8 bases fit TRBD2. Trimming at V came to 2 bases and at J to 9 bases, leaving 9 bases not matched to a gene. The CDR3 covers 14 residues. Per germline, CDR1 GTSNPN and CDR2 SVGIG (reference sequence).

The chain joins TRBV27 to TRBJ2-7; the D is unclear. This CDR3 region has 11 residues. The germline V gene encodes CDR1 MNHEY and CDR2 SMNVEV (reference sequence). Trimming removed 4 bases from V and 7 bases from J, with 8 bases in between. The CDR3 nucleotides read TGTGCCAGCAGTTCCTCGGAGGAGCAGTACTTC. It codes for CASSSSEEQYF.

This sequence joins TRBV5-1 and TRBJ2-7; no reliable D call. The germline V gene has CDR1 SGHRS and CDR2 YFSETQ. The V gene lost 1 base and the J gene lost 2 bases, with 7 bases spanning the gap. The CDR3 has 13 amino acids. The CDR3 sequence is CASSLPETYEQYF. CDR3 nucleotides: TGCGCCAGCAGCTTGCCGGAAACCTACGAGCAGTACTTC.

The V gene is TRBV4-1, the J gene TRBJ1-3; no definite D call. The germline V and J ends were trimmed by 3 bases and 3 bases, with 12 bases remaining between them. CDR1 is MGHRA and CDR2 is YSYEKL in the germline V gene. This CDR3 is built from 15 residues. The CDR3 DNA follows: TGCGCCAGCAGCCAGAAGTGGGTTAATGGAAACACCATATATTTT. It yields the protein CASSQKWVNGNTIYF.

The rearrangement links TRBV19 to TRBJ2-7; TRBD2 matches at 9 bases. This CDR3 spans 14 amino acids. CDR1 and CDR2 from the germline V gene are LNHDA and SQIVND (reference sequence). J gave up 4 bases and V 3 bases, and 4 bases lay outside the gene matches. For the CDR3, the DNA is TGTGCCAGTAGTATCGGCGGGGGGGCGTACGAGCAGTACTTC. Its protein product is CASSIGGGAYEQYF.

This CDR3 reads CASSFRRRSSGNTIYF. The CDR3 bases are TGTGCCAGCAGCTTCCGCCGCCGGAGCTCTGGAAACACCATATATTTT. The rearrangement links TRBV5-6 to TRBJ1-3; D is ambiguous. The CDR3 runs to 16 residues. Germline loops: CDR1 SGHDT, CDR2 YYEEEE. Trimming took 2 bases from V and 0 from J, leaving 12 bases between them.

The chain is built from TRBV18 and TRBJ1-4; 7 nucleotides match TRBD1. The CDR3 runs to 14 residues. In germline, CDR1 is KGHSH, CDR2 LQKENI. V was pared by 3 bases and J by 7 bases, with 5 bases of the junction left unmatched. CDR3 nucleotide sequence: TGTGCCAGCTCACCGCGGGACAGTAGTGAAAAACTGTTTTTT. It codes for CASSPRDSSEKLFF. The full variable domain, in which reference TRBV18 and TRBJ1-4 provide the parts outside the CDR3, is NAGVMQNPRHLVRRRGQEARLRCSPMKGHSHVYWYRQLPEEGLKFMVYLQKENIIDESGMPKERFSAEFPKEGPSILRIQQVVRGDSAAYFCASSPRDSSEKLFFGSGTQLSVL.

The chain has TRBV7-8 and TRBJ1-2; D perhaps matches TRBD1 (6 bases). V was trimmed by 0 bases and J by 8 bases, leaving 13 bases between them. Germline CDR1 SGHVS, CDR2 FQNEAQ. The CDR3 contains 14 residues. As DNA, the CDR3 is TGTGCCAGCAGCTTAGCAAGGGGGAGCGGGGGCTACACCTTC. Translating gives CASSLARGSGGYTF.

The V gene is TRBV29-1, the J gene TRBJ1-4; no reliable D call. The CDR3 consists of 15 residues. V lost 1 base and J lost 4, with 13 bases in between. Germline lookup yields CDR1 SQVTM and CDR2 ANQGSEA. DNA for the CDR3: TGCAGCGTTGAAGTCGGGCAGGCCATTAATGAAAAACTGTTTTTT. Translation: CSVEVGQAINEKLFF.

This chain uses TRBV27 with TRBJ2-5; TRBD2 agrees at 8 bases. Trimming cost V 2 bases and J 8 bases; bases outside gene matches: 16. Germline assignment: CDR1 MNHEY and CDR2 SMNVEV (reference sequence). CDR3 length: 17 residues. CDR3 DNA sequence: TGTGCCAGCAGTTTAGAGCGTTTAGCGGGGTCCTCGGATACCCAGTACTTC. This translates into CASSLERLAGSSDTQYF.

The CDR3 DNA sequence: TGTGCCAGCAGGGCTACAGGGATCATGAACACTGAAGCTTTCTTT. It specifies CASRATGIMNTEAFF. The J gene is TRBJ1-1, the V gene TRBV6-5; tentative D call: TRBD1 (6 bases). Germline CDR1 reads MNHEY; CDR2 reads SVGAGI. V dropped 6 bases and J dropped 0 bases, with 14 bases sitting between them. CDR3 length: 15 residues.

V usage is TRBV27 and J usage is TRBJ2-3; D unclear. V lost 4 bases and J lost 4, with 15 bases in between. This CDR3 is built from 15 residues. CDR1 is MNHEY and CDR2 is SMNVEV in the germline V gene (reference sequence). The CDR3 DNA follows: TGTGCCAGCAGTTGGAGCCCGGGCGGTGCAGATACGCAGTATTTT. Its translation is CASSWSPGGADTQYF.

This clone is a singleton in its sample. This rearrangement joins TRBV19 to TRBJ1-3; the D gene is possibly TRBD1 (6 bases). The CDR3 loop spans 17 amino acids. V was cut by 5 bases and J by 3 bases, with 20 bases left in between. Germline V gives CDR1 LNHDA, CDR2 SQIVND (reference sequence). CDR3 bases: TGTGCCAGTAGTTTCCGGCGTGGGGGGCTGGTTGGAAACACCATATATTTT. Protein product: CASSFRRGGLVGNTIYF.

The chain has TRBV6-5 and TRBJ2-7, with TRBD1 matching over 9 bases. J gave up 6 bases and V 6 bases, and 0 bases lay outside the gene matches. This CDR3 spans 11 amino acids. Germline V gene data show CDR1 as MNHEY and CDR2 as SVGAGI. CDR3 nucleotides: TGTGCCAGCAGGACAGGGGGCGAGCAGTACTTC. As protein: CASRTGGEQYF.

The chain combines TRBV5-1 with TRBJ2-1; the match to TRBD2 covers 14 bases. The CDR3 has 15 residues. The germline V gene encodes CDR1 SGHRS and CDR2 YFSETQ. After removal of 4 bases from V and 5 bases from J, the junction contained 2 bases not matched to a gene. The CDR3 DNA reads as TGCGCCAGCAGCAAGGGACTAGCGGGAGACAATGAGCAGTTCTTC. It codes for CASSKGLAGDNEQFF.

This clone was observed a single time. The chain carries TRBV29-1 and TRBJ2-7, with 7 bases identical to TRBD1. Germline CDR1 and CDR2: SQVTM and ANQGSEA. The CDR3 covers 13 residues. V trimming: 4 bases; J trimming: 4 bases; junction bases outside the gene matches: 7. CDR3 sequence: CSVAMGQRYEQYF. The CDR3 nucleotides read TGCAGCGTTGCGATGGGACAGCGGTACGAGCAGTACTTC.

The chain couples TRBV28 to TRBJ2-7; D is perhaps TRBD1 (8 bases). The CDR3 contains 15 residues. From germline, CDR1 is MDHEN and CDR2 SYDVKM. V lost 3 bases and J lost 0, with 12 bases in between. CDR3 nucleotides: TGTGCCAGCAGTTTTACAGGGGGGGGCTCCTACGAGCAGTACTTC. Residues: CASSFTGGGSYEQYF.